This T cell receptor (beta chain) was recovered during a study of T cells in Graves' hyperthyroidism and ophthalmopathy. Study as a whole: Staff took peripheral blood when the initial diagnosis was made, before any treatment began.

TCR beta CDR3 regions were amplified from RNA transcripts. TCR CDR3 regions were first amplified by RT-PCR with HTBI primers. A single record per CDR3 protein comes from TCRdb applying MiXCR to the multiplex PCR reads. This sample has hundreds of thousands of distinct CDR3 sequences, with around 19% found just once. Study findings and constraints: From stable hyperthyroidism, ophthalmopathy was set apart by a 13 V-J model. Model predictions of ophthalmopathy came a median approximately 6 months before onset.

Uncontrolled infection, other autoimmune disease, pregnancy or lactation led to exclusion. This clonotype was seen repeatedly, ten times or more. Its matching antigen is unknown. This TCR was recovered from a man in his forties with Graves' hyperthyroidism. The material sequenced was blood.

As DNA, the CDR3 is TGTGCCAGCTCACCCGGCAGGGAAAGTGAAGCTTTCTTT. Translated: CASSPGRESEAFF. The chain uses TRBV18 and TRBJ1-1, with D possibly matching TRBD1 (5 bases). Trimming took 3 bases from V and 7 from J, leaving 12 bases between them. Germline V gene lookup returns CDR1 KGHSH and CDR2 LQKENI. This CDR3 is 13 amino acids long.